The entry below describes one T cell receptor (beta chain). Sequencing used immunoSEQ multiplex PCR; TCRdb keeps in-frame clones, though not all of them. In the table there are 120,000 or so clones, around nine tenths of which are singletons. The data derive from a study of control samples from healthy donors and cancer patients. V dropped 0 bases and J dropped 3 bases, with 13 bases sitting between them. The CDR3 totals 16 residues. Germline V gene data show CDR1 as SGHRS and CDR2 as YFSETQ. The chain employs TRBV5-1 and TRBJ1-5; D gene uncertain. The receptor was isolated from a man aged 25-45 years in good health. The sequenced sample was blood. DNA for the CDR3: TGCGCCAGCAGCTTGGACGGACTGAGAAACAATCAGCCCCAGCATTTT. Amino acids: CASSLDGLRNNQPQHF.